This T cell receptor (beta chain) originates from a study of T cell changes during pregnancy in multiple sclerosis. Produced via immunoSEQ multiplex PCR; TCRdb's table is partial and in-frame only. The sample contains tens of thousands of clones, approximately 88% of which appear only once. The table lists this clone with a count of one. CDR3 length equals 15 residues. Germline V gene sequence: CDR1 MDHEN, CDR2 SYDVKM. Trimming removed 3 bases from V and 9 bases from J, with 18 bases in between. Source: peripheral blood, taken in the first trimester of pregnancy. The chain couples TRBV28 to TRBJ2-1, with D perhaps matching TRBD2 (6 bases). The TCR was taken from a female donor with multiple sclerosis, enrolled in a pregnancy study. CDR3 amino acids: CASSLILPSVGEQFF. In nucleotides, the CDR3 is TGTGCCAGCAGTTTGATTCTGCCTAGCGTAGGTGAGCAGTTCTTC.